This TCR beta chain was sequenced during a study of CD8 T cells in Susac syndrome. Sequencing of TCR beta, carried out with a high-throughput approach, was applied to CD8+ and CD4+ T cells from the blood. Random-hexamer reverse transcription was applied to roughly 0.5 to 1 ug RNA. The CDR3 of TCR beta was amplified by immunoSEQ multiplex PCR across 54 Vbeta and 13 Jbeta. One entry per CDR3 protein results from TCRdb running MiXCR on the immunoSEQ multiplex PCR reads. The data contain tens of thousands of distinct CDR3 sequences, roughly 93% of them singletons. Trimming shortened V by 4 bases and J by 8 bases, and 13 bases separated the two germline ends. From germline, CDR1 is SGDLS and CDR2 YYNGEE. This CDR3 contains 13 residues.

The source of this sequence is a human donor with multiple sclerosis. This sequence joins TRBV9 and TRBJ2-1; the D is unclear. Sequenced sample: CD8+ T cells from PBMCs. The DNA for the CDR3 is TGTGCCAGCAGCCCCCCCCTAGAGCATGAGCAGTTCTTC. This encodes CASSPPLEHEQFF.